This section outlines one T cell receptor beta chain sequence together with its context. What it recognizes is unknown. This table comes from immunoSEQ multiplex PCR, and its TCRdb copy is limited to in-frame clones, with some not included. This table holds 140,000 to 150,000 clones, 87% found once. The entry originates in a study of cytomegalovirus exposure and HLA in healthy donors. Looking at the study overall: In a later analysis, the roughly 120 validation repertoires were reported to have used the same platform as the approximately 690 first-cohort repertoires.

Donors were drawn from the approximately 120-subject validation cohort, separate from the 666-subject first cohort. Findings of the study overall: Cytomegalovirus status, reportedly, was diagnosed with high specificity and sensitivity by the classifier. Listed as cytomegalovirus-associated were 150 or so TCR beta chains.

This CDR3 has 13 residues. Trimming pared 5 bases from V and 5 bases from J, leaving 11 bases between. CDR1 is SGHNT, CDR2 YENEEA, per germline. The source is a young man in good health and CMV-seropositive. The chain recombines TRBV11-3 with TRBJ2-3; the D is unclear. Sequencing used PBMCs. CDR3 sequence (DNA): TGTGCCAGCAGCACTCGACTGGGAGATACGCAGTATTTT. Its translation: CASSTRLGDTQYF.